These T cell receptor beta chains were read from a single sample in a study of blood T cell repertoires in COVID-19. Sequenced by immunoSEQ multiplex PCR; TCRdb stores in-frame clones only, minus some. Counted here are about 110,000 clones, over 80% occurring once; the ten biggest clones make up about 1.1%. Material for sequencing was peripheral blood. These receptors were obtained from a human donor in a cohort sampled during active COVID-19. CDR3s include the opening cysteine and the closing phenylalanine or tryptophan. A D gene is named only where the DNA matches it firmly. Not all rows give a size; the values are once, few, many and, for expanded clones, a class.

V gene	J gene	D gene	clone size	CDR3 DNA	CDR3 protein
TRBV5-4	TRBJ2-1	TRBD2	.	TGTGCCAGCACCCAAATACGGGGGGGGACACAAGCCTACAATGAGCAGTTCTTC	CASTQIRGGTQAYNEQFF
TRBV14	TRBJ2-5	.	.	TGTGCCAGCAGCCAAGATGTTAGAACAGAAGAGACCCAGTACTTC	CASSQDVRTEETQYF
TRBV9	TRBJ1-2	.	.	TGTGCCAGCAGCGCCTCTCTCAGCGCTACGAGGGGCTACACCTTC	CASSASLSATRGYTF
TRBV28	TRBJ1-3	.	few	TGTGCCAGCAGTTCGTTTTCTGGAAACACCATATATTTT	CASSSFSGNTIYF
TRBV7-9	TRBJ2-7	.	.	TGTGCCAGCAGCCCGAGACAGGCCAACGAGCAGTACTTC	CASSPRQANEQYF
TRBV9	TRBJ1-1	.	once	TGTGCCAGCAGCGCCTCCAGATTAGGAGCGGGATCGGCTGAAGCTTTCTTT	CASSASRLGAGSAEAFF
TRBV15	TRBJ1-5	TRBD1	.	TGTGCCACCAGCAGTGGGCAAACAGGGGGCGCGTATAGCAATCAGCCCCAGCATTTT	CATSSGQTGGAYSNQPQHF
TRBV2	TRBJ2-5	.	.	TGTGCCAGCATGGGCGTAGGACTACCCCAAGAGACCCAGTACTTC	CASMGVGLPQETQYF
TRBV29-1	TRBJ1-1	.	.	TGCAGCGGGAGGGGAGGGAGGATGACTGAAGCTTTCTTT	CSGRGGRMTEAFF
TRBV19	TRBJ1-1	TRBD1	.	TGTGCCAGTAGTAACCGGGACAGCCGTTTAAGGGGCACTGAAGCTTTCTTT	CASSNRDSRLRGTEAFF
TRBV7-8	TRBJ2-1	.	once	TGTGCCAGCAGCCGCCCCCGGGGGAATGAGCAGTTCTTC	CASSRPRGNEQFF
TRBV7-8	TRBJ1-3	TRBD1	.	TGTGCCAGCAGCTATTCGGACAGGGAAGCTGGAAACACCATATATTTT	CASSYSDREAGNTIYF
TRBV5-1	TRBJ2-5	TRBD1	.	TGCGCCAGCAGTCGCTCCATAGGGACAGGGGAAGAGACCCAGTACTTC	CASSRSIGTGEETQYF
TRBV5-1	TRBJ1-1	.	.	TGCGCCAGCAGCTTGGTTAGGGGGACGAACACTGAAGCTTTCTTT	CASSLVRGTNTEAFF
TRBV7-9	TRBJ1-2	.	.	TGTGCCAGCAGCTTAGCAGGGGATTTCTATGGCTACACCTTC	CASSLAGDFYGYTF
TRBV3-1/TRBV3-2	TRBJ2-3	.	.	TGTGCCAGCAGCCAAGACCTCCCCGGACAGATTAAGAACACAGATACGCAGTATTTT	CASSQDLPGQIKNTDTQYF
TRBV7-3	TRBJ2-3	TRBD2	.	TGTGCCAGCAGCGTAGCGGGGGGAAGCACAGATACGCAGTATTTT	CASSVAGGSTDTQYF
TRBV4-2	TRBJ1-2	.	.	TGTGCCAGCAGCCAGCCGACAGCCGCTAACTATGGCTACACCTTC	CASSQPTAANYGYTF
TRBV5-1	TRBJ2-1	TRBD2	.	TGCGCCAGCAGCGATGGACTAGCGGGAGGACGAGGTGAGCAGTTCTTC	CASSDGLAGGRGEQFF
TRBV27	TRBJ1-1	.	once	TGTGCCAGCAGGGATACGGGGAACACTGAAGCTTTCTTT	CASRDTGNTEAFF
TRBV20-1	TRBJ2-2	.	.	TGCAGTGTCCCCCGGGCCGGGGAGCTGTTTTTT	CSVPRAGELFF
TRBV29-1	TRBJ1-3	.	once	TGCAGCGTAATACAGGTATCCGGAAACACCATATATTTT	CSVIQVSGNTIYF
TRBV10-3	TRBJ1-6	TRBD1	.	TGTGCCATCAGTGACGGACAGGGAGGGCCTAATTCACCCCTCCACTTT	CAISDGQGGPNSPLHF
TRBV5-1	TRBJ2-7	.	.	TGCGCCAGCAGCTTGGCTAGGGCAGGGGAACACGAGCAGTACTTC	CASSLARAGEHEQYF
TRBV24-1	TRBJ2-1	.	.	TGTGCCACCAGTGACCCCTCTACTAGAACGAGTAACAATGAGCAGTTCTTC	CATSDPSTRTSNNEQFF